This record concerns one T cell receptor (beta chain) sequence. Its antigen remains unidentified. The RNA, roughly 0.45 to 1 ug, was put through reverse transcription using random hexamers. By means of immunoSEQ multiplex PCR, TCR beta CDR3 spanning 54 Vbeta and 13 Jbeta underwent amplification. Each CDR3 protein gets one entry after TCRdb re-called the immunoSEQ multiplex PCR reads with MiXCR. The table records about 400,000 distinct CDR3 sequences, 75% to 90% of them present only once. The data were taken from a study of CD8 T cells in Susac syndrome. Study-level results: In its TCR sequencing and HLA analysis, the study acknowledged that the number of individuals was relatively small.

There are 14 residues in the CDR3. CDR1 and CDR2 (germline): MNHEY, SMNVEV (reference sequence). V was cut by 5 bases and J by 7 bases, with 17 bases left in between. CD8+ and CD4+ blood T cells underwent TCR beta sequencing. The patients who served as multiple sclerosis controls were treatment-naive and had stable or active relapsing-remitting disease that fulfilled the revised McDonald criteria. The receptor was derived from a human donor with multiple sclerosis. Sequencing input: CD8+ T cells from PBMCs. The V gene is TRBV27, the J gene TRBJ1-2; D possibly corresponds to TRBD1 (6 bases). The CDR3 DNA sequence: TGTGCCAGCAGTCAACCCGGGACAAGGGGTGGCTACACCTTC. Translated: CASSQPGTRGGYTF.